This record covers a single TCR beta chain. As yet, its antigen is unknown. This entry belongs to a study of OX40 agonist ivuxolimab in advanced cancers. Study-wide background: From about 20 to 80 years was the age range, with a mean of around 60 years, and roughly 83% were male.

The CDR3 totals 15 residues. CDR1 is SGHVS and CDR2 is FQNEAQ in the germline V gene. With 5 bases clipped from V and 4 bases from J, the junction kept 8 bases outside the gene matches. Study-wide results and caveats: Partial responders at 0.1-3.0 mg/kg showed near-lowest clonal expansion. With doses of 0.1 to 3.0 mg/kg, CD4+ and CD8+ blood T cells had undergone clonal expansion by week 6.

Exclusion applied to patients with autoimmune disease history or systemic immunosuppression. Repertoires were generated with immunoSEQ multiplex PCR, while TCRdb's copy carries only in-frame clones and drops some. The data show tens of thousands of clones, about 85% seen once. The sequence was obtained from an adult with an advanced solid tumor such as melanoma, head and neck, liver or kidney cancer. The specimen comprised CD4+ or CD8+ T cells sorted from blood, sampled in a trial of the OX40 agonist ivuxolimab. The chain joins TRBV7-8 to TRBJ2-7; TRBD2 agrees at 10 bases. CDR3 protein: CASSQQREGRYEQYF. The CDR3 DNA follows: TGTGCCAGCAGCCAGCAGCGGGAGGGCCGGTACGAGCAGTACTTC.